This paragraph covers one T cell receptor beta chain sequence. Its specificity is unknown. The assay was immunoSEQ multiplex PCR, and TCRdb's table has in-frame clones only and misses some. In the table there are approximately 80,000 clones, more than 85% of which are singletons. The sample originates from a study of a mutant IDH1 vaccine in newly diagnosed glioma. Study information: Patients underwent eight vaccinations, which took place in weeks 1, 3, 5, 7, 11, 15, 19 and 23. In some groups vaccination began 4-6 weeks post-radiotherapy; others received it with temozolomide. Therapy received beforehand was radiotherapy, temozolomide, or both, with most patients given both. Study-level results: Vaccine-induced immune responses were detected in roughly 93% of patients.

The time point denotes: week 5, during vaccination. Alongside topical imiquimod, each dose of vaccine comprised 300 ug of mutant IDH1 20-mer peptide. Trimming removed 4 bases at V and 0 bases at J, with 13 bases between. This CDR3 has 16 amino acids. Germline-derived CDR1 and CDR2 are ENHRY and SYGVKD. This sample comprised PBMCs, obtained from a glioma patient whose treatment included an IDH1 peptide vaccine. The chain uses TRBV10-3 and TRBJ1-3; D gene uncertain. This receptor was obtained from a woman between 45 and 60 years old with glioma. In DNA, the CDR3 is TGTGCCATCAGTGTAGGCGGCACAAGCTCTGGAAACACCATATATTTT. Protein product: CAISVGGTSSGNTIYF.